Listed below are T cell receptor beta chains from one sample, sequenced in a study of T cells after posttransplantation cyclophosphamide. Sequencing was performed with immunoSEQ multiplex PCR; in TCRdb, only in-frame clones are kept and a portion is missing. Seen here are over 20,000 clones, nearly 99% observed once, and the top ten hold approximately 0.15%. Sequencing was done on a sample of naive CD8+ T cells sorted from PBMCs. The receptor source for this set is a man aged 35-49 years in good health, CMV-negative, and a related stem cell transplant donor. CDR3s include the opening cysteine and the closing phenylalanine or tryptophan. D genes are given only for firm matches. Where a row states a size, it is once, few, many or the class of an expanded clone; other rows omit it.

d_call,cdr3_length,v_call,clone_size,j_call,cdr3_nt,cdr3_aa
NA,13,TRBV21-1,NA,TRBJ2-1,TGTGCCAGCAGCTGGGCTACTAGCGATGAGCAGTTCTTC,CASSWATSDEQFF
NA,14,TRBV4-1,NA,TRBJ2-7,TGCGCCAGCAGCCTCCGAGGAGGAAGCTACGAGCAGTACTTC,CASSLRGGSYEQYF
NA,15,TRBV13,NA,TRBJ2-7,TGTGCCAGCAGCCCCCGGGTAGCCGGAGGCTACGAGCAGTACTTC,CASSPRVAGGYEQYF
TRBD2,15,TRBV7-3,once,TRBJ2-3,TGTGCCAGCAGCTTAGCTAGCGGTTACACAGATACGCAGTATTTT,CASSLASGYTDTQYF
NA,16,TRBV6-6,once,TRBJ2-1,TGTGCCAGCAGTCCTCTCGCGGGTGGGTCCTACAATGAGCAGTTCTTC,CASSPLAGGSYNEQFF
NA,15,TRBV28,NA,TRBJ2-7,TGTGCCAGCAGTTTGGGACACCTTGGCTCCTACGAGCAGTACTTC,CASSLGHLGSYEQYF
TRBD1,14,TRBV5-5,NA,TRBJ2-7,TGTGCCAGCAGCTTGGAGCAGGGGGCCTACGAGCAGTACTTC,CASSLEQGAYEQYF
TRBD1,16,TRBV15,NA,TRBJ1-4,TGTGCCACCAGCTTAAGACAGGGCAGGGCTAATGAAAAACTGTTTTTT,CATSLRQGRANEKLFF
NA,13,TRBV5-4,NA,TRBJ2-7,TGTGCCAGCAGCTTGGGGCAGAAATACGAGCAGTACTTC,CASSLGQKYEQYF
TRBD1,15,TRBV4-1,NA,TRBJ1-1,TGCGCCAGCAGCCAAGATCAGGGGGCATGGACTGAAGCTTTCTTT,CASSQDQGAWTEAFF
NA,15,TRBV7-9,NA,TRBJ1-1,TGTGCCAGCAGCTTAGCCGACACGGTTAACACTGAAGCTTTCTTT,CASSLADTVNTEAFF
NA,16,TRBV4-1,once,TRBJ2-7,TGCGCCAGCAGCCAAACATGGGGGGGGCTCCTCTACGAGCAGTACTTC,CASSQTWGGLLYEQYF
TRBD2,17,TRBV9,NA,TRBJ2-5,TGTGCCAGCAGCGTTGGGGAGGGACTAGCGGTACAAGAGACCCAGTACTTC,CASSVGEGLAVQETQYF
TRBD2,17,TRBV11-3,NA,TRBJ2-4,TGTGCCAGCAGCTTAAGGAGGCTAGCGGGAGGACGGAACATTCAGTACTTC,CASSLRRLAGGRNIQYF
NA,11,TRBV5-6,NA,TRBJ1-1,TGTGCCAGCAGCTTGGGGACAGAAGCTTTCTTT,CASSLGTEAFF
TRBD2,15,TRBV7-8,NA,TRBJ2-1,TGTGCCAGCAGCTCCTTAGCGGGAGGGCCGGATGAGCAGTTCTTC,CASSSLAGGPDEQFF
NA,15,TRBV4-1,NA,TRBJ2-4,TGCGCCAGCAGCCAAGATGTCCGGGATCGGAACATTCAGTACTTC,CASSQDVRDRNIQYF
TRBD2,16,TRBV11-2,NA,TRBJ2-7,TGTGCCAGCAGCTTAACTGCGGGAGGGCCTCCCTACGAGCAGTACTTC,CASSLTAGGPPYEQYF
TRBD1,13,TRBV5-4,NA,TRBJ1-5,TGTGCCAGCAGCACGGGACAGAATCAGCCCCAGCATTTT,CASSTGQNQPQHF
TRBD2,15,TRBV27,NA,TRBJ2-1,TGTGCCAGCAGTTTATCGGCTAGCGGGAAGGTTGAGCAGTTCTTC,CASSLSASGKVEQFF
NA,13,TRBV6-5,NA,TRBJ1-1,TGTGCCAGCAGACCAGGGTGGAACACTGAAGCTTTCTTT,CASRPGWNTEAFF
TRBD2,20,TRBV4-1,NA,TRBJ2-2,TGCGCCAGCACTCATTTTGGGACTAGCGGGAGGAGGGCGGACACCGGGGAGCTGTTTTTT,CASTHFGTSGRRADTGELFF
NA,12,TRBV28,NA,TRBJ2-7,TGTGCCAGCAGTTTAGCACGGTACGAGCAGTACTTC,CASSLARYEQYF
TRBD2,13,TRBV2,NA,TRBJ2-1,TGTGCCAGCAGAGGGCGGGGGTTGGGTGAGCAGTTCTTC,CASRGRGLGEQFF
NA,13,TRBV2,NA,TRBJ2-7,TGTGCCAGCGAAGGGACTGGTGTCTACGAGCAGTACTTC,CASEGTGVYEQYF
TRBD2,18,TRBV2,NA,TRBJ2-1,TGTGCCAGCAGTGGAATGGTTAGCGGGGTTCGCTCCTACAATGAGCAGTTCTTC,CASSGMVSGVRSYNEQFF
TRBD2,17,TRBV11-2,NA,TRBJ2-1,TGTGCCAGCAGCCGGCAGGCTAGCGGGAGGACCTACAATGAGCAGTTCTTC,CASSRQASGRTYNEQFF
NA,14,TRBV4-1,NA,TRBJ2-3,TGCGCCAGCAGCCAGGACCAGGGCCGCGATACGCAGTATTTT,CASSQDQGRDTQYF
NA,13,TRBV10-2,NA,TRBJ1-2,TGCGCCAGCAGTGGAAGCAGGGCCTATGGCTACACCTTC,CASSGSRAYGYTF
TRBD2,11,TRBV6-5,NA,TRBJ2-1,TGTGCCAGCAACCGGGGGGAAGAGCAGTTCTTC,CASNRGEEQFF
TRBD2,17,TRBV7-9,NA,TRBJ2-1,TGTGCCAGCAGCTCGTGGGGGGGCGGTAGCGGGAACAATGAGCAGTTCTTC,CASSSWGGGSGNNEQFF
NA,13,TRBV6-6,NA,TRBJ2-5,TGTGCCTGTACCCAAGGACTGCCAGAGACCCAGTACTTC,CACTQGLPETQYF
NA,15,TRBV28,NA,TRBJ1-5,TGTGCCAGCAGTACCGAGGAGGGCGGCAATCAGCCCCAGCATTTT,CASSTEEGGNQPQHF
NA,11,TRBV6-6,once,TRBJ1-1,TGTGCCAGCAGTCTGTCTATTGAAGCTTTCTTT,CASSLSIEAFF
NA,16,TRBV5-1,NA,TRBJ2-2,TGCGCCAGCAGGACCCCGGGACACACTGGGTCCGGGGAGCTGTTTTTT,CASRTPGHTGSGELFF
TRBD1,12,TRBV10-3,NA,TRBJ1-1,TGTGCCGTCCAGGGGGCGAGGACTGAAGCTTTCTTT,CAVQGARTEAFF
NA,12,TRBV28,NA,TRBJ2-1,TGTGCCAGTTTGCGCGGGGTAAAGGAGCAGTTCTTC,CASLRGVKEQFF
NA,13,TRBV7-7,NA,TRBJ1-1,TGTGCTAGCAGCTTAGCCAGGAACACTGAAGCTTTCTTT,CASSLARNTEAFF
TRBD1,15,TRBV27,NA,TRBJ2-5,TGTGCCAGCTGCCCGGGACAGACGTACCAAGAGACCCAGTACTTC,CASCPGQTYQETQYF
NA,13,TRBV5-6,NA,TRBJ2-7,TGTGCCAGCAGCTTCCTTACTTCCTACGAGCAGTACTTC,CASSFLTSYEQYF
NA,15,TRBV19,NA,TRBJ1-5,TGTGCCAGTAGTATTTTAGGGGTCACCAGTCAGCCCCAGCATTTT,CASSILGVTSQPQHF
NA,16,TRBV9,NA,TRBJ1-1,TGTGCCAGCAGCGCCTCACCCGACAGAATGAACACTGAAGCTTTCTTT,CASSASPDRMNTEAFF
TRBD1,12,TRBV11-2,NA,TRBJ2-7,TGTGCCAGCAGCCAGGGGGCCTACGAGCAGTACTTC,CASSQGAYEQYF
NA,15,TRBV10-3,NA,TRBJ2-1,TGTGCCATCAGTCCCGGGTTTAGCTCCTACAATGAGCAGTTCTTC,CAISPGFSSYNEQFF
TRBD1,14,TRBV6-5,NA,TRBJ2-7,TGTGCCAGCAATTACAGGGGCCACTCCTACGAGCAGTACTTC,CASNYRGHSYEQYF
NA,14,TRBV28,NA,TRBJ1-2,TGTGCCAGCAGTTTATATCGTGATTCAGGTGGCTACACCTTC,CASSLYRDSGGYTF